This entry is about one TCR beta chain. Its antigen is not identified. This record belongs to a study of T cells after yellow fever vaccination. TCRdb processed the 5' RACE reads anew with MiXCR; each CDR3 protein has one entry. The table records about 580,000 distinct CDR3 sequences, roughly a sixth of them present only once. The CDR3 consists of 15 residues. Trimming took 6 bases from V and 2 from J, leaving 14 bases between them. Per germline, CDR1 MDHEN and CDR2 SYDVKM. Study conclusions and caveats: CD4 and CD8 compartments shared a small share of clonotypes.

The gene calls are TRBV28 and TRBJ1-5; perhaps TRBD1 as D (5 bases). The sequencing used PBMCs, collected about 5 days after the first yellow fever vaccination. This clonotype was sampled from a man aged 18 to 30 who received the YFV17D yellow fever vaccine. The CDR3 DNA reads TGTGCCAGCAGGACTACAGGTTGGGGCAATCAGCCCCAGCATTTT. Protein sequence: CASRTTGWGNQPQHF.